Listed below are T cell receptor beta chains from one sample, sequenced in a study of T cell responses to AZD1222 COVID-19 vaccine. Some clones are missing from TCRdb's copy, which holds only in-frame ones; the method was immunoSEQ multiplex PCR. The table has 130,000 to 150,000 clones, 91% seen once; the top ten hold 4% to 6%. The sample in question was peripheral blood, obtained on day 0 of AZD1222 vaccination. The receptors originated from an adult in good health. CDR3s include the opening cysteine and the closing phenylalanine or tryptophan. A D gene is named only where the DNA matches it firmly. The size of a clone is reported for some rows only, either as once, few or many, or as a class for expanded clones.

cdr3_aa	cdr3_nt	cdr3_length	d_call	v_call	j_call	clone_size
CASSIVNRGINQPQHF	TGTGCCAGTAGTATAGTTAACAGGGGGATCAATCAGCCCCAGCATTTT	16	TRBD1	TRBV19	TRBJ1-5	-
CASRLPGTGYIYSNQPQHF	TGTGCCAGCAGGCTTCCTGGGACAGGGTACATTTATAGCAATCAGCCCCAGCATTTT	19	TRBD1	TRBV28	TRBJ1-5	-
CASFRTVASDTQYF	TGTGCCAGCTTCCGAACAGTAGCGTCAGATACGCAGTATTTT	14	-	TRBV6-5	TRBJ2-3	-
CASRLTSPSGANVLTF	TGTGCCAGCAGGCTGACTAGCCCCTCTGGGGCCAACGTCCTGACTTTC	16	TRBD2	TRBV27	TRBJ2-6	-
CATSDLLMKGTGSAFGHGYTF	TGTGCCACCAGTGATTTGCTGATGAAGGGGACAGGGTCGGCCTTTGGCCATGGCTACACCTTC	21	TRBD1	TRBV24-1	TRBJ1-2	-
CASSAALSQPQHF	TGTGCCAGTAGTGCGGCCTTAAGTCAGCCCCAGCATTTT	13	-	TRBV19	TRBJ1-5	-
CASSPRGWYTEAFF	TGTGCCAGCAGTCCCCGGGGATGGTACACTGAAGCTTTCTTT	14	-	TRBV6-2/TRBV6-3	TRBJ1-1	few
CASSQDKGDRETYEQYF	TGCGCCAGCAGCCAAGATAAAGGGGACAGAGAAACCTACGAGCAGTACTTC	17	TRBD1	TRBV4-3	TRBJ2-7	few
CASSSGWTGEGDTQYF	TGTGCCAGCAGCTCCGGCTGGACAGGGGAAGGAGATACGCAGTATTTT	16	TRBD1	TRBV5-5	TRBJ2-3	-
CASSQAAGSEAFF	TGCGCCAGCAGCCAAGCAGCGGGGTCTGAAGCTTTCTTT	13	-	TRBV4-3	TRBJ1-1	-
CASSPSGGTRYTF	TGTGCCAGCAGCCCCTCGGGGGGTACGCGCTACACCTTC	13	-	TRBV7-3	TRBJ1-2	-
CASSRPLGEATEAFF	TGTGCCAGTAGTAGGCCCCTGGGCGAGGCCACTGAAGCTTTCTTT	15	-	TRBV19	TRBJ1-1	once
CASSQGESYNEQFF	TGTGCCAGCAGCCAGGGGGAGTCCTACAATGAGCAGTTCTTC	14	TRBD1	TRBV27	TRBJ2-1	-
CSASGRANQPQHF	TGCAGTGCTAGTGGCAGGGCTAACCAGCCCCAGCATTTT	13	-	TRBV20-1	TRBJ1-5	once
CATSRDSGGAKPQHF	TGTGCCACCAGCAGAGATAGCGGGGGGGCTAAGCCCCAGCATTTT	15	-	TRBV15	TRBJ1-5	-
CASSIDPRKQGGNTGELFF	TGTGCCAGTAGTATAGATCCTCGGAAACAGGGGGGGAACACCGGGGAGCTGTTTTTT	19	TRBD1	TRBV19	TRBJ2-2	-
CASSASVGEVDHEQYF	TGTGCCAGCAGTGCTTCGGTTGGGGAGGTGGATCACGAGCAGTACTTC	16	-	TRBV2	TRBJ2-7	-
CATSDLGTGLEFAGELFF	TGTGCCACCAGTGATTTGGGGACAGGGTTAGAGTTCGCCGGGGAGCTGTTTTTT	18	TRBD1	TRBV24-1	TRBJ2-2	-
CASSLGGKDIQYF	TGTGCCAGCAGTCTTGGAGGGAAGGACATTCAGTACTTC	13	-	TRBV6-2/TRBV6-3	TRBJ2-4	-
CASSQQVVDYGYTF	TGTGCCAGCTCACAACAGGTCGTCGATTATGGCTACACCTTC	14	-	TRBV18	TRBJ1-2	once
CASSQVPSTSNEQFF	TGTGCCAGCAGCCAAGTCCCTAGCACCTCCAATGAGCAGTTCTTC	15	-	TRBV4-2	TRBJ2-1	-
CASKPPLGGRGYTGELFF	TGTGCCAGCAAACCCCCACTAGGTGGCCGGGGGTACACCGGGGAGCTGTTTTTT	18	-	TRBV27	TRBJ2-2	-
CASRRTGDEKLFF	TGTGCCAGCAGACGGACAGGGGATGAAAAACTGTTTTTT	13	TRBD1	TRBV3-1/TRBV3-2	TRBJ1-4	-
CASRRQPYGALHF	TGTGCCAGCAGACGGCAGCCTTATGGGGCCCTCCACTTT	13	-	TRBV28	TRBJ1-6	-
CASSAGLTTNEKLFF	TGTGCCAGCAGCGCCGGACTCACAACTAATGAAAAACTGTTTTTT	15	-	TRBV9	TRBJ1-4	few
CASSQPSGSYEQYF	TGTGCCAGCAGCCAACCGAGCGGGAGCTACGAGCAGTACTTC	14	TRBD2	TRBV3-1/TRBV3-2	TRBJ2-7	-
CASSWERGSYEQYF	TGTGCCAGCAGTTGGGAGCGTGGCTCCTACGAGCAGTACTTC	14	-	TRBV27	TRBJ2-7	once
CASSLSGYGYTF	TGTGCCAGCAGTTTATCTGGGTATGGCTACACCTTC	12	-	TRBV28	TRBJ1-2	-
CAIGQGGSGADTGELFF	TGTGCCATCGGGCAAGGTGGTTCGGGGGCGGACACCGGGGAGCTGTTTTTT	17	-	TRBV10-3	TRBJ2-2	-
CATSDSTGYGNTIYF	TGTGCCACCAGTGATTCGACAGGCTATGGAAACACCATATATTTT	15	-	TRBV24-1	TRBJ1-3	-
CASSHRAGVSYGYTF	TGCGCCAGCAGCCACCGGGCAGGGGTCAGCTATGGCTACACCTTC	15	-	TRBV4-1	TRBJ1-2	-
CASLEGAGTDTQYF	TGCGCCAGCCTTGAGGGGGCAGGAACAGATACGCAGTATTTT	14	TRBD1	TRBV5-1	TRBJ2-3	once
CASSQQHSNNEQFF	TGTGCCAGCAGTCAACAGCACAGTAACAATGAGCAGTTCTTC	14	-	TRBV4-2	TRBJ2-1	-
CASSLNTGNEKLFF	TGCGCCAGCAGCTTGAACACGGGTAATGAAAAACTGTTTTTT	14	-	TRBV5-1	TRBJ1-4	-
CSDLLSGTGHGYTF	TGCAGCGACCTTCTTTCCGGGACAGGACATGGCTACACCTTC	14	TRBD1	TRBV29-1	TRBJ1-2	once